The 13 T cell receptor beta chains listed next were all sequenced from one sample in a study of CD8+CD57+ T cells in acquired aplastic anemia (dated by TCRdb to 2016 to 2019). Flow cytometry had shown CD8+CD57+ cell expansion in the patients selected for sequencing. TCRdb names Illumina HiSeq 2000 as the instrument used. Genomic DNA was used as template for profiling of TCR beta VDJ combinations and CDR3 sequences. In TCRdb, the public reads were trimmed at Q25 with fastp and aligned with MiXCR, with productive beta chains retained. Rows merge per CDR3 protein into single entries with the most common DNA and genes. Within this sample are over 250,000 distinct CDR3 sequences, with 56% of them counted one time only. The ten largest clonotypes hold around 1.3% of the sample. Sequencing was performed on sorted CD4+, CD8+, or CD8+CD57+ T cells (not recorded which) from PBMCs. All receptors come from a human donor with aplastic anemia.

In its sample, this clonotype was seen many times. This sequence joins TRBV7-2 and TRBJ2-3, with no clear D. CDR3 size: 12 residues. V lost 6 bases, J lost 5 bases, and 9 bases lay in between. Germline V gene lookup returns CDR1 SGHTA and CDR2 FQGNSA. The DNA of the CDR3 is TGTGCCAGCAGTTCTTTGATAGATACGCAGTATTTT. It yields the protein CASSSLIDTQYF.

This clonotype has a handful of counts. CDR3 DNA: TGTGCCAGTAGTATGCAGACAGGGGCTCACCACGAGCAGTACTTC. Translating gives CASSMQTGAHHEQYF. This rearrangement joins TRBV19 to TRBJ2-7; TRBD1 matches 8 bases. The CDR3 spans 15 residues. Germline V gene lookup returns CDR1 LNHDA and CDR2 SQIVND (reference sequence). Losses at the gene ends were 3 bases for V and 5 bases for J; bases not matched to a gene: 9.

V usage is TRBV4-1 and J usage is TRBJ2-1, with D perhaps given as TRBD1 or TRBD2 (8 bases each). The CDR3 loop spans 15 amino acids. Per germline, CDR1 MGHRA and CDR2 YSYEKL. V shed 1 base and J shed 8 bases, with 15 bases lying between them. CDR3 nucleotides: TGCGCCAGCAGCCAAGGGACAGGGACTAGGTATGAGCAGTTCTTC. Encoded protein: CASSQGTGTRYEQFF.

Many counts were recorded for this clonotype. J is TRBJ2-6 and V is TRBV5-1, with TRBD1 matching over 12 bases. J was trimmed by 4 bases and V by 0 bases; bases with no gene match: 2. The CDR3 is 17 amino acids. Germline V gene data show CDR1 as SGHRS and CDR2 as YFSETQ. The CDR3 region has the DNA TGCGCCAGCAGCTTGGTGGGACAGGGGGCCGGGGCCAACGTCCTGACTTTC. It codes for CASSLVGQGAGANVLTF.

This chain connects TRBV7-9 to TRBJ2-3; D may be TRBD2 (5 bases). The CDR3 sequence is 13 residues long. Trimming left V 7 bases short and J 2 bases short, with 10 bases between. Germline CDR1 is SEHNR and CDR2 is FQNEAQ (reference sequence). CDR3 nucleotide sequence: TGTGCCAGCACCGCGAGGGCCACAGATACGCAGTATTTT. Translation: CASTARATDTQYF. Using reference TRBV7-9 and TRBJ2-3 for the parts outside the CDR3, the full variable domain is DTGVSQNPRHKITKRGQNVTFRCDPISEHNRLYWYRQTLGQGPEFLTYFQNEAQLEKSRLLSDRFSAERPKGSFSTLEIQRTEQGDSAMYLCASTARATDTQYFGPGTRLTVL.

The CDR3 region has the DNA TGTGCCAGTAGTATTCTCGGGGGGGGGTCCTACAATGAGCAGTTCTTC. Amino acid sequence: CASSILGGGSYNEQFF. The chain employs TRBV19 and TRBJ2-1; 8 bases match TRBD2. This CDR3 region has 16 residues. Germline CDR1 is LNHDA and CDR2 is SQIVND (reference sequence). J lost 1 base, V lost 3 bases, and 5 bases had no gene match. Using reference TRBV19 and TRBJ2-1 for the parts outside the CDR3, the full variable domain is DGGITQSPKYLFRKEGQNVTLSCEQNLNHDAMYWYRQDPGQGLRLIYYSQIVNDFQKGDIAEGYSVSREKKESFPLTVTSAQKNPTAFYLCASSILGGGSYNEQFFGPGTRLTVL.

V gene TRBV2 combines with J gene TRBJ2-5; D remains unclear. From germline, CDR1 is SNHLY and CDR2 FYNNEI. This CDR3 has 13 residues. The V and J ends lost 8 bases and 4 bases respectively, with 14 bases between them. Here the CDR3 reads CASGLGAAETQYF. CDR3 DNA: TGTGCCAGCGGCTTAGGCGCAGCAGAGACCCAGTACTTC.

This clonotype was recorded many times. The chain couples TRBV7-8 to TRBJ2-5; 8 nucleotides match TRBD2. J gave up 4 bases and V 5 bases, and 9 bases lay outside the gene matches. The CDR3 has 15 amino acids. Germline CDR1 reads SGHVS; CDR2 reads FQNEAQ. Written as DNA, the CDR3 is TGTGCCAGCAGCCCGACCCCGGGGGGGGGAGAGACCCAGTACTTC. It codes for CASSPTPGGGETQYF.

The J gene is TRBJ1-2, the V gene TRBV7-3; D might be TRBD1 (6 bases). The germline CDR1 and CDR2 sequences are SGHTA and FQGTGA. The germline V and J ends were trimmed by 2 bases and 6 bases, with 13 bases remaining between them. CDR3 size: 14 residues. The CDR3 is CASSLGQGHDGYTF. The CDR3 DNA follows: TGTGCCAGCAGCTTAGGGCAGGGGCACGATGGCTACACCTTC.

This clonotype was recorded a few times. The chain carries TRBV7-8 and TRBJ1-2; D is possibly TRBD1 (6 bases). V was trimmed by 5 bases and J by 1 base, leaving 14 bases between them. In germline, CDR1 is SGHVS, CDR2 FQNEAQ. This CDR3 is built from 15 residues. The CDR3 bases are TGTGCCAGCAGCACGTCACAGGGTTTTAACTATGGCTACACCTTC. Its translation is CASSTSQGFNYGYTF.

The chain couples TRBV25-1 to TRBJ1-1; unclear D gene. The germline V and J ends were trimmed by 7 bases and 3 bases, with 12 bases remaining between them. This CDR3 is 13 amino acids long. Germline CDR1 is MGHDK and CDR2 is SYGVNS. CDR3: CASKGSFDTEAFF. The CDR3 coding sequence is TGTGCCAGCAAGGGCAGCTTTGACACTGAAGCTTTCTTT.

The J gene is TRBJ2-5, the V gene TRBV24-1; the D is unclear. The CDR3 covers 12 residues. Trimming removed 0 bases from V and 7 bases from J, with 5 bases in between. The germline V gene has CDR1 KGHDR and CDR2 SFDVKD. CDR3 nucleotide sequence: TGTGCCACCAGTGATTTGTTCCGGACCCAGTACTTC. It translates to CATSDLFRTQYF.

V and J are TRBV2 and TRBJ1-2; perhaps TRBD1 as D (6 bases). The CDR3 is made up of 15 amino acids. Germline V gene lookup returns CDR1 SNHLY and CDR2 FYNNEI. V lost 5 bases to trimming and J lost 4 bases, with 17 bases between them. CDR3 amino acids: CASSIPTQGSYGYTF. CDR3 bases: TGTGCCAGCAGTATACCTACCCAGGGGTCCTATGGCTACACCTTC.